This T cell receptor beta chain was captured by sequencing in a study of blood T cell repertoires in COVID-19. Study as a whole: Acute-phase and convalescent COVID-19 samples originated in the United States, Italy and Spain.

Methods used by the authors: Amplifying reference gene primers gave estimates of nucleated cell counts. Measured with immunoSEQ multiplex PCR; TCRdb has only the in-frame clones, and not every one. The DNA was the basis for D and trimming; V, J and clone size are from that table. The sample has over 250,000 clones; approximately 85% are singletons. The CDR3 is 14 residues long. The germline CDR1 and CDR2 sequences are MRHNA and SNTAGT. V shed 3 bases and J shed 6 bases, with 12 bases lying between them. The genes are TRBV6-4 and TRBJ2-1; possible D gene TRBD2, 5 bases. The sequencing sample was made of peripheral blood. The clonotype originates from a woman between 65 and 79 years old with acute or convalescent COVID-19. CDR3 nucleotide sequence: TGTGCCAGCAGTGAGAACGGGGAGAGCAATGAGCAGTTCTTC. It encodes CASSENGESNEQFF.